This T cell receptor (beta chain) was recorded in a study of blood T cell repertoires in COVID-19. Study in general: Sites in the United States, Italy and Spain provided acute and convalescent COVID-19 samples. Sample material is recorded as cDNA or gDNA derived from T cells, B-cell-depleted T cells, or PBMCs.

In the authors' workflow: Estimated nucleated cell counts came from reference gene primer amplification. The assay was immunoSEQ multiplex PCR, and TCRdb's table has in-frame clones only and misses some. V, J and clone size were drawn from that table, and D and trimming were deduced from the DNA. This sample yields fewer than 45,000 clones, of which 70% to 90% are seen a single time; roughly 33% belongs to the top ten. The sequenced sample consisted of peripheral blood. The sequence was collected from a woman aged 80 or over with acute or convalescent COVID-19.

The CDR3 spells CATSEGTGGNIQYF. The DNA for the CDR3 is TGTGCCACCAGTGAGGGGACAGGGGGCAACATTCAGTACTTC. V gene TRBV24-1 combines with J gene TRBJ2-4; TRBD1 agrees at 12 bases. Germline V CDR1 and CDR2: KGHDR, SFDVKD. The CDR3 has 14 amino acids. V shed 4 bases and J 7 bases; nucleotides not matched to a gene: 1.